The rows below give T cell receptor beta chains drawn from one sample of a study of blood T cell repertoires in COVID-19. The assay was immunoSEQ multiplex PCR, and TCRdb's table has in-frame clones only and misses some. The data show roughly 69,000 clones, 78% seen once. Sample: peripheral blood. These receptors were obtained from a man aged 55 to 70 with COVID-19, enrolled during active disease. CDR3s include the opening cysteine and the closing phenylalanine or tryptophan. D genes are given only for firm matches. Size is stated for part of the rows, as once, few or many counts, or as a class when the clone is expanded.

TRBV19	NA	NA	TRBJ1-2	TGTGCCAGTAGTATCGGGGTTGCCGGGTATGGCTACACCTTC	CASSIGVAGYGYTF
TRBV3-1/TRBV3-2	NA	NA	TRBJ1-4	TGTGCCAGCAGCCCCCAAAACAGGAAACTGTTTTTT	CASSPQNRKLFF
TRBV10-2	TRBD1	NA	TRBJ1-4	TGCGCCGGCAGTGACCTCACAGGGGCGGCTAATGAAAAACTGTTTTTT	CAGSDLTGAANEKLFF
TRBV11-2	NA	NA	TRBJ1-4	TGTGCCAGCAGCTCGGGACTGTTTAATGAAAAACTGTTTTTT	CASSSGLFNEKLFF
TRBV28	NA	NA	TRBJ2-1	TGTGCCAGCAGCCTAACATCTGGGAGCTCCTACAATGAGCAGTTCTTC	CASSLTSGSSYNEQFF
TRBV30	TRBD1	NA	TRBJ1-6	TGTGCCTGGAGTGTGGACAGGGAATCCCTCCACTTT	CAWSVDRESLHF
TRBV24-1	TRBD1	NA	TRBJ2-7	TGTGCCACCAGTGATTCCGGGACAGGGGCCTTGCAGTACTTC	CATSDSGTGALQYF
TRBV4-1	NA	NA	TRBJ1-2	TGCGCCAGCAGGCGAGGGGGGGCCTATGGCTACACCTTC	CASRRGGAYGYTF
TRBV19	TRBD1	NA	TRBJ1-5	TGTGCCAGTAGTCTAGGACAGGGCCGAAATCAGCCCCAGCATTTT	CASSLGQGRNQPQHF
TRBV5-6	NA	once	TRBJ2-5	TGTGCCAGCAGCTTGGGAGGCACGGGAAAGACCCAGTACTTC	CASSLGGTGKTQYF
TRBV28	TRBD2	NA	TRBJ2-7	TGTGCCAGCAGCCGCGGGGGGTCCGCCCGATACGAGCAGTACTTC	CASSRGGSARYEQYF
TRBV2	TRBD1	NA	TRBJ2-7	TGTGCCAGCAGTGAAGGACAGGGGAATTACGAGCAGTACTTC	CASSEGQGNYEQYF
TRBV11-3	NA	NA	TRBJ1-1	TGTGCCAGCAGCCTAGGTCCGAGGACTGAAGCTTTCTTT	CASSLGPRTEAFF
TRBV20-1	NA	NA	TRBJ1-1	TGCAGTGCACCGACAGACACTGAAGCTTTCTTT	CSAPTDTEAFF
TRBV28	TRBD1	many	TRBJ1-2	TGTGCCAGCAGTCCCATAATGACAGGGAATGGCTACACCTTC	CASSPIMTGNGYTF